Sequencing of this TCR beta chain was carried out in a study of T cells in localized non-small cell lung cancer. Study-wide points: It was uninvolved adjacent lung that showed the highest T cell clonality, exceeding tumor.

This CDR3 is 16 amino acids long. The V gene's germline CDR1 is LNHDA and CDR2 SQIVND (reference sequence). V lost 7 bases, J lost 5 bases, and 7 bases stayed unmatched. TCRdb's copy holds only in-frame clones and misses some; the assay was immunoSEQ multiplex PCR. The data hold nearly 25,000 clones, with 92% observed a single time. In regard to this clone: Its antigen remains unidentified.

The material was peripheral blood, obtained before any cancer treatment. The V call is TRBV19, the J call TRBJ2-2; TRBD2 agrees at 13 bases. The receptor was derived from a woman aged 40-69 years with stage I lung adenocarcinoma. CDR3 region: CASKTWTSGRTGELFF. The DNA for the CDR3 is TGTGCCAGTAAGACTTGGACTAGCGGGAGAACCGGGGAGCTGTTTTTT.